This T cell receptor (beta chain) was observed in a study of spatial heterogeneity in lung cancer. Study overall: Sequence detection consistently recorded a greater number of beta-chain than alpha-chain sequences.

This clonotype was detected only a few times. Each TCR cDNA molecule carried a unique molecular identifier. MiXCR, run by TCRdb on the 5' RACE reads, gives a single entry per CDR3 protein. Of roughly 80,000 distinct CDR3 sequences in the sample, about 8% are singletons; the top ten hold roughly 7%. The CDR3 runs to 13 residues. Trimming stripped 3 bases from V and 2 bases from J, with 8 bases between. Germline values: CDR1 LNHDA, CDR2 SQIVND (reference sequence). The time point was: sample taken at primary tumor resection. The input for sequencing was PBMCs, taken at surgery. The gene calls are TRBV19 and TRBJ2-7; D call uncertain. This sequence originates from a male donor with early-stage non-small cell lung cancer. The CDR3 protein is CASSIGHPYEQYF. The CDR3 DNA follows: TGTGCCAGTAGTATTGGTCACCCCTACGAGCAGTACTTC.